This passage covers 26 T cell receptor beta chains from one sample sequenced in a study of T cell clones after liver transplantation. Clones were read by immunoSEQ multiplex PCR, and TCRdb kept only the in-frame ones, dropping some. The sample carries 55,000 to 75,000 clones, almost 95% recorded once. The source was CD4+ T cells from blood, collected less than 27 months after liver transplant. Receptors originate from a human patient who received a liver transplant. The graft donor may be the source of some T cells.

The chain carries TRBV15 and TRBJ2-3; 7 nucleotides align to TRBD2. J was trimmed by 1 base and V by 4 bases; bases with no gene match: 8. This CDR3 has 16 residues. Germline loops: CDR1 LNHNV, CDR2 YYDKDF (reference sequence). The CDR3 region has the DNA TGTGCCACCAGCAACAGCGGGATAGACCGCACAGATACGCAGTATTTT. It is translated as CATSNSGIDRTDTQYF. The variable domain in full, with the rest retrieved from reference TRBV15 and TRBJ2-3, is DAMVIQNPRYQVTQFGKPVTLSCSQTLNHNVMYWYQQKSSQAPKLLFHYYDKDFNNEADTPDNFQSRRPNTSFCFLDIRSPGLGDTAMYLCATSNSGIDRTDTQYFGPGTRLTVL.

This chain links TRBV18 with TRBJ2-7, with 11 nucleotides matching TRBD1. The ends lost 2 bases at V and 6 bases at J; junction bases unmatched: 6. The germline gives CDR1 KGHSH, CDR2 LQKENI. The CDR3 loop spans 15 amino acids. The DNA for the CDR3 is TGTGCCAGCTCACCATCGGGACAGGGGGTGAGCGAGCAGTACTTC. Translated: CASSPSGQGVSEQYF.

The chain carries TRBV11-3 and TRBJ2-7, with a tentative D call TRBD1 (5 bases). Trimming removed 4 bases from V and 6 bases from J, with 19 bases in between. Looked up from germline, CDR1 is SGHNT and CDR2 is YENEEA. There are 15 residues in the CDR3. Here the CDR3 reads CASSSDPSPGREQYF. The CDR3, as DNA: TGTGCCAGCAGCTCAGACCCCTCCCCAGGGCGCGAGCAGTACTTC.

The chain links TRBV30 to TRBJ2-7; D is unresolved. Trimming removed 5 bases at V and 2 bases at J, with 25 bases between. The CDR3 contains 17 residues. CDR1 and CDR2 from the germline V gene are GTSNPN and SVGIG (reference sequence). CDR3 sequence reads: CAWWKVNGWGRAYEQYF. As DNA, the CDR3 is TGTGCCTGGTGGAAAGTGAACGGGTGGGGTAGGGCCTACGAGCAGTACTTC.

This clone was found once. The V and J genes are TRBV5-1 and TRBJ2-7; 7 bases match TRBD1. The V and J ends lost 3 bases and 5 bases, in that order; junction bases with no gene match: 5. The germline gives CDR1 SGHRS, CDR2 YFSETQ. There are 13 residues in the CDR3. Written as DNA, the CDR3 is TGCGCCAGCAGCTCGACAGGGTGGGACGAGCAGTACTTC. It codes for CASSSTGWDEQYF. The full variable domain, its missing parts supplied by reference TRBV5-1 and TRBJ2-7, is KAGVTQTPRYLIKTRGQQVTLSCSPISGHRSVSWYQQTPGQGLQFLFEYFSETQRNKGNFPGRFSGRQFSNSRSEMNVSTLELGDSALYLCASSSTGWDEQYFGPGTRLTVT.

The V call is TRBV7-9, the J call TRBJ2-2; D gene ambiguous. The CDR3 loop spans 12 amino acids. The germline V gene encodes CDR1 SEHNR and CDR2 FQNEAQ (reference sequence). Trimming removed 0 bases at V and 7 bases at J, with 3 bases between. CDR3 bases: TGTGCCAGCAGCTTAGCCCTCGGGGAGCTGTTTTTT. Translating it yields CASSLALGELFF.

The chain has TRBV12-5 and TRBJ2-7, with 10 bases aligning to TRBD2. V dropped 6 bases and J dropped 1; count of bases not matched to a gene: 15. The CDR3 has 18 residues. CDR1 and CDR2 from the germline V gene are LGHNT and FRNRAP. The CDR3 DNA follows: TGTGCTAGTGGACTCCGCCAACTCCTAGCGGGAGATTCCTACGAGCAGTACTTC. Amino acids: CASGLRQLLAGDSYEQYF.

This clone was counted only a few times. The chain carries TRBV30 and TRBJ1-1; 7 bases align to TRBD1. There are 15 residues in the CDR3. The V and J ends lost 8 bases and 3 bases, in that order; junction bases with no gene match: 15. Germline assignment: CDR1 GTSNPN and CDR2 SVGIG (reference sequence). CDR3 DNA sequence: TGTGCCAGTGAACAGGGGACACGCACGGACACTGAAGCTTTCTTT. Translated: CASEQGTRTDTEAFF.

V is TRBV11-2 and J is TRBJ2-3; D gene unclear. The CDR3 contains 13 residues. Trimming took off 3 bases at V and 6 bases at J, with 10 bases between the two ends. Germline CDR1 reads SGHAT; CDR2 reads FQNNGV. The CDR3 protein is CASSFNPRDTQYF. The CDR3 bases are TGTGCCAGCAGCTTCAACCCCAGGGATACGCAGTATTTT.

This clone showed up just once. The V gene is TRBV19, the J gene TRBJ1-1; 9 bases line up with TRBD1. Germline V gene lookup returns CDR1 LNHDA and CDR2 SQIVND (reference sequence). The CDR3 spans 15 residues. Trimming at V came to 6 bases and at J to 2 bases, leaving 7 bases not matched to a gene. The CDR3 DNA reads as TGTGCCAGTAGCCCACAGGGGGCCCCTAACACTGAAGCTTTCTTT. Translating gives CASSPQGAPNTEAFF.

This chain links TRBV28 with TRBJ1-2, with no clear D. Germline V gene sequence: CDR1 MDHEN, CDR2 SYDVKM. Trimming stripped 3 bases from V and 4 bases from J, with 3 bases between. This CDR3 contains 11 residues. In DNA form, the CDR3 reads TGTGCCAGCAGTTTCATCTATGGCTACACCTTC. Encoded protein: CASSFIYGYTF.

The chain has TRBV10-3 and TRBJ2-7, with D possibly matching TRBD1 (5 bases). This CDR3 has 12 amino acids. Germline CDR1 reads ENHRY; CDR2 reads SYGVKD. Deletions cut 8 bases from V and 0 bases from J, with 8 bases between. The CDR3 DNA reads as TGTGCCATCGGACACTACTCCTACGAGCAGTACTTC. It translates to CAIGHYSYEQYF.

This clone has only a few counts. The genes are TRBV20-1 and TRBJ1-1; 8 bases agree with TRBD1. The CDR3 runs 11 residues. Per the germline V gene, CDR1 is DFQATT and CDR2 is SNEGSKA (reference sequence). J lost 7 bases, V lost 5 bases, and 3 bases had no gene match. The CDR3: CSAGDRLEAFF. Here the CDR3 DNA reads TGCAGTGCTGGGGACAGGCTTGAAGCTTTCTTT.

The rearrangement uses TRBV5-1 and TRBJ2-5; TRBD1 matches 11 bases. With V trimmed by 4 bases and J by 5 bases, 10 bases remained unmatched. From germline, CDR1 is SGHRS and CDR2 YFSETQ. The CDR3 is made up of 16 amino acids. Here the CDR3 reads CASSVSRTGGDETQYF. CDR3 nucleotide sequence: TGCGCCAGCAGCGTGTCTAGGACAGGGGGCGACGAGACCCAGTACTTC.

The V call is TRBV2, the J call TRBJ1-4; TRBD1 aligns across 9 bases. The CDR3 extends over 13 amino acids. CDR1 is SNHLY, CDR2 FYNNEI, per germline. Trimming removed 6 bases from V and 5 bases from J; junction bases left unmatched: 1. The CDR3 reads CASSGTGNEKLFF. CDR3 sequence (DNA): TGTGCCAGCAGCGGGACAGGGAATGAAAAACTGTTTTTT.

The V call is TRBV28, the J call TRBJ2-6, with D possibly TRBD1 on 6 matching bases. This CDR3 is 17 amino acids long. The V gene lost 8 bases and the J gene lost 6 bases, with 23 bases spanning the gap. Germline V gives CDR1 MDHEN, CDR2 SYDVKM. The CDR3 nucleotides are TGTGCCAGCTCCCAAGTGTTACCAGGGGCGGCGGCCAACGTCCTGACTTTC. Translation: CASSQVLPGAAANVLTF.

Turning to this clone: The same CDR3 also results from other DNA sequences found in this sample. The genes are TRBV18 and TRBJ2-7; 12 bases agree with TRBD2. V gave up 3 bases and J gave up 4 bases; unmatched junction bases: 1. This CDR3 is built from 14 residues. Per the germline V gene, CDR1 is KGHSH and CDR2 is LQKENI. The CDR3 spells CASSPGTSGYEQYF. CDR3 nucleotides: TGTGCCAGCTCACCCGGGACTAGCGGGTACGAGCAGTACTTC.

The chain has TRBV11-2 and TRBJ2-2; 7 bases map to TRBD1. Germline-derived CDR1 and CDR2 are SGHAT and FQNNGV. There are 15 residues in the CDR3. V shed 4 bases and J 6 bases; nucleotides not matched to a gene: 8. CDR3 region: CASSSTGSAPGELFF. The CDR3 nucleotides read TGTGCCAGCAGCTCGACAGGGTCGGCCCCCGGGGAGCTGTTTTTT. Looking up the rest from reference TRBV11-2 and TRBJ2-2 gives the full variable domain: EAGVAQSPRYKIIEKRQSVAFWCNPISGHATLYWYQQILGQGPKLLIQFQNNGVVDDSQLPKDRFSAERLKGVDSTLKIQPAKLEDSAVYLCASSSTGSAPGELFFGEGSRLTVL.

This rearrangement joins TRBV28 to TRBJ1-5, with 7 bases aligning to TRBD1. The CDR3 loop spans 15 amino acids. J lost 2 bases, V lost 2 bases, and 3 bases had no gene match. In germline, CDR1 is MDHEN, CDR2 SYDVKM. CDR3 nucleotides: TGTGCCAGCAGTTTAGAGGGGGCTGGCAATCAGCCCCAGCATTTT. Its translation: CASSLEGAGNQPQHF.

The chain employs TRBV5-5 and TRBJ2-1, with D unclear. Trimming pared 1 base from V and 10 bases from J, leaving 12 bases between. Germline V gene sequence: CDR1 SGHKS, CDR2 YYEKEE (reference sequence). CDR3 size: 13 residues. The CDR3 DNA follows: TGTGCCAGCAGCTTGTTCTTCCCTTGGGAGCAGTTCTTC. Amino acid sequence: CASSLFFPWEQFF. Complete variable domain (other parts from reference TRBV5-5 and TRBJ2-1): DAGVTQSPTHLIKTRGQQVTLRCSPISGHKSVSWYQQVLGQGPQFIFQYYEKEERGRGNFPDRFSARQFPNYSSELNVNALLLGDSALYLCASSLFFPWEQFFGPGTRLTVL.

The gene calls are TRBV29-1 and TRBJ2-3; 7 bases align to TRBD2. Germline lookup yields CDR1 SQVTM and CDR2 ANQGSEA. J gave up 2 bases and V 8 bases, and 10 bases lay outside the gene matches. CDR3 length: 14 residues. This CDR3 is CSPTERGYTDTQYF. CDR3 nucleotides: TGCAGCCCTACGGAGCGGGGATACACAGATACGCAGTATTTT.

As concerns this clone: Other DNA sequences within the sample encode an identical CDR3. The chain combines TRBV5-4 with TRBJ2-5; D may be TRBD1 (5 bases). V lost 1 base, J lost 2 bases, and 9 bases lay in between. The V gene's germline CDR1 is SGHNT and CDR2 YYREEE (reference sequence). The CDR3 has 14 residues. CDR3 loop: CASSLLSGQETQYF. In DNA form, the CDR3 reads TGTGCCAGCAGCTTGTTGTCAGGGCAAGAGACCCAGTACTTC. The full variable domain, completed using reference TRBV5-4 and TRBJ2-5, is ETGVTQSPTHLIKTRGQQVTLRCSSQSGHNTVSWYQQALGQGPQFIFQYYREEENGRGNFPPRFSGLQFPNYSSELNVNALELDDSALYLCASSLLSGQETQYFGPGTRLLVL.

V gene TRBV19 combines with J gene TRBJ1-4; 7 bases align to TRBD1. Looked up from germline, CDR1 is LNHDA and CDR2 is SQIVND (reference sequence). The CDR3 sequence is 14 residues long. With 7 bases clipped from V and 4 bases from J, the junction kept 6 bases outside the gene matches. For the CDR3, the DNA is TGTGCCAGTACTGACAGGGAGGGTAATGAAAAACTGTTTTTT. Residues: CASTDREGNEKLFF.

CDR3 sequence: CASSLLGLGEKLFF. As DNA, the CDR3 is TGTGCCAGCAGTTTACTTGGATTGGGCGAAAAACTGTTTTTT. The chain joins TRBV27 to TRBJ1-4; D unresolved. V was clipped by 2 bases and J by 8 bases, with 12 bases between them. Germline V gives CDR1 MNHEY, CDR2 SMNVEV (reference sequence). CDR3 length: 14 amino acids.

The gene calls are TRBV6-5 and TRBJ1-2, with 7 bases fitting TRBD1. Unmatched junction bases numbered 5, after V lost 2 bases and J lost 5 bases. The germline CDR1 and CDR2 sequences are MNHEY and SVGAGI. The CDR3 runs to 14 residues. The CDR3 bases are TGTGCCAGCAGTTACGGGGGACAGCCTTATGGCTACACCTTC. It codes for CASSYGGQPYGYTF.

The V and J genes are TRBV11-3 and TRBJ1-2, with D possibly TRBD1 on 5 matching bases. Trimming left V 5 bases short and J 4 bases short, with 11 bases between. The CDR3 sequence is 13 residues long. CDR1 is SGHNT, CDR2 YENEEA, per germline. CDR3 in amino acids: CASSPDGTYGYTF. The CDR3 nucleotides are TGTGCCAGCAGCCCCGATGGGACCTATGGCTACACCTTC.